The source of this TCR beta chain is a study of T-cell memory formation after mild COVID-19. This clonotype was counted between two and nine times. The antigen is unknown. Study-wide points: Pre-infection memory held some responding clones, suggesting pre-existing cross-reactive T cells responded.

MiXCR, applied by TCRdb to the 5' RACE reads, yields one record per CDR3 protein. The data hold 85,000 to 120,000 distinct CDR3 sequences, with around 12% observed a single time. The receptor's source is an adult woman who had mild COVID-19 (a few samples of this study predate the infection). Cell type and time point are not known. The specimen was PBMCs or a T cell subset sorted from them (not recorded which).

The CDR3 DNA is TGCAGCGTTGCAGGGGGTAGCTCCTACGAGCAGTACTTC. Encoded protein: CSVAGGSSYEQYF. V usage is TRBV29-1 and J usage is TRBJ2-7, with 7 bases lining up with TRBD1. Germline V gene sequence: CDR1 SQVTM, CDR2 ANQGSEA. The junction had 3 bases not matched to a gene; V was cut back by 4 bases and J by 0 bases. The CDR3 length is 13 residues.